This T cell receptor (beta chain) was sequenced during a study of blood T cell repertoires in COVID-19. Study overall: Samples of COVID-19 (acute and convalescent) were obtained from the United States, Italy and Spain. In each case, the material was cDNA or gDNA derived from T cells, B-cell-depleted T cells, or PBMCs.

Original processing methods: Estimates of nucleated cell counts were drawn from the amplification of reference gene primers. Measured with immunoSEQ multiplex PCR; TCRdb has only the in-frame clones, and not every one. V and J calls and clone size come straight from that table; D and trimming were deduced from the DNA. The sample comprises about 40,000 clones, roughly 88% of which are singletons, and about 9.8% rests with the top ten. CDR3 length equals 13 residues. After removal of 4 bases from V and 10 bases from J, the junction contained 6 bases not matched to a gene. Germline V CDR1 and CDR2: GTSNPN, SVGIG (reference sequence). The table lists this clone with a count of one.

This chain connects TRBV30 to TRBJ1-6; 8 bases map to TRBD1. Sample: peripheral blood. The source is a human donor in a cohort sampled during active COVID-19. The CDR3 region is CAWTRQGKSPLHF. The DNA for the CDR3 is TGTGCCTGGACCCGACAGGGGAAATCACCCCTCCACTTT.